This TCR beta chain was profiled in a study of Ad26.COV2.S vaccination and SARS-CoV-2 variants. The CDR3 sequence is 15 residues long. CDR1 and CDR2 from the germline V gene are DFQATT and SNEGSKA (reference sequence). Germline trimming cut 3 bases from V and 0 bases from J; bases unmatched to any gene: 6. Treatment described: about 20 received Ad26.COV2.S at low or high dose, single or two shots; a few received placebo; per-sample allocation not given. Day 63 after the first injection of vaccine or placebo was the sampling time. TCRdb's table, derived via immunoSEQ multiplex PCR, lists solely in-frame clones and lacks some. The sample has 300,000 to 400,000 clones, around 90% seen once; the top ten hold about 3.4%.

This chain links TRBV20-1 with TRBJ2-3; 7 bases align to TRBD1. The starting material was peripheral blood, obtained in a trial of Ad26.COV2.S vaccine versus placebo. The sequence came from a person aged 18-65 years who received the Ad26.COV2.S COVID-19 vaccine or a placebo. The CDR3 DNA reads as TGCAGTGCTAGTGCCGGGACAGACAGCACAGATACGCAGTATTTT. This sequence encodes CSASAGTDSTDTQYF.